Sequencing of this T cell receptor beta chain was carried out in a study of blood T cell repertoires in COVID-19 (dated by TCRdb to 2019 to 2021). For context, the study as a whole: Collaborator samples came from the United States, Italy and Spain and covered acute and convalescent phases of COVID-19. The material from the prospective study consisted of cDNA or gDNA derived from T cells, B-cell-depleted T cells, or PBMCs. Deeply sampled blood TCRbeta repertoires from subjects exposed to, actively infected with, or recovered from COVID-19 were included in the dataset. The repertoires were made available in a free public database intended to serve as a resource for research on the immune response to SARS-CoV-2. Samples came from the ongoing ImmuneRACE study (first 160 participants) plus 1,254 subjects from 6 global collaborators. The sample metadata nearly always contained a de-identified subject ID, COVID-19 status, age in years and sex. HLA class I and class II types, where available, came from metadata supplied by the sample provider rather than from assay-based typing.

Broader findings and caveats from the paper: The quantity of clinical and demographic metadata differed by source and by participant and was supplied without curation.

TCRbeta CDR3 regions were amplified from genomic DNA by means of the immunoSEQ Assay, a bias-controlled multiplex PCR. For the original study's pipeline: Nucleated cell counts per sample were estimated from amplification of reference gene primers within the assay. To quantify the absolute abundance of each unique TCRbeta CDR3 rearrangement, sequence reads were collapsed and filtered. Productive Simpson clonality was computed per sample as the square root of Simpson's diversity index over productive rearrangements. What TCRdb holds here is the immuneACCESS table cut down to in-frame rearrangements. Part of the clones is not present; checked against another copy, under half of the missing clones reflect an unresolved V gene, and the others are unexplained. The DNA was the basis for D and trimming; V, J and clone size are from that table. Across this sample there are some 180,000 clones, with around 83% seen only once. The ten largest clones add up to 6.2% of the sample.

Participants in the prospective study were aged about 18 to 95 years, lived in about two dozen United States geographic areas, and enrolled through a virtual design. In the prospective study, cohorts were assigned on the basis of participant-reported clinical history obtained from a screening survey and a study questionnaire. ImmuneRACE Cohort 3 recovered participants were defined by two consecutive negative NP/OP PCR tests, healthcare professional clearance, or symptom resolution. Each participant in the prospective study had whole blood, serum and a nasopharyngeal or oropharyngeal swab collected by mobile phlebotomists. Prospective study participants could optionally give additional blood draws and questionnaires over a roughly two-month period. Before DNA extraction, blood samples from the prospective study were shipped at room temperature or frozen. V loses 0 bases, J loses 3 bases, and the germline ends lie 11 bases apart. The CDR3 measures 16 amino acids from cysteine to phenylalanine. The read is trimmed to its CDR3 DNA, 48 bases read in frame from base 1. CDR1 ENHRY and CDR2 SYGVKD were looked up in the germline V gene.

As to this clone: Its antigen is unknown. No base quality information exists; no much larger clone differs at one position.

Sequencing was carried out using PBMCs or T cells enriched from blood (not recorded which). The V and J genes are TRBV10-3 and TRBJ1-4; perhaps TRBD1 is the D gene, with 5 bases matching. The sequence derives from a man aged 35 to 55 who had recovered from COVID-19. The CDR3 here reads CAISESEGAANEKLFF. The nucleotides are TGTGCCATCAGTGAGTCGGAAGGGGCAGCTAATGAAAAACTGTTTTTT.